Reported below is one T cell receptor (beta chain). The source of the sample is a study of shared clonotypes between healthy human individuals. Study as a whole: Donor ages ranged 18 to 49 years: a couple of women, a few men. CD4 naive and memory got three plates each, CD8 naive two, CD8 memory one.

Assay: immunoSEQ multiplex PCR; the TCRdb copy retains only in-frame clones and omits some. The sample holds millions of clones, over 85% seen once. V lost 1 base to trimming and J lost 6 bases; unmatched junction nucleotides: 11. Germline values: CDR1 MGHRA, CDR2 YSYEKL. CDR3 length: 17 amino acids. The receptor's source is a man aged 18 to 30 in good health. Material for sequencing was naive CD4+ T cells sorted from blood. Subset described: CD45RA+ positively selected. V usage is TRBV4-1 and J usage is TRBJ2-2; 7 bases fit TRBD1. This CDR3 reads CASSQGSRQGKAGELFF. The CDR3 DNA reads TGCGCCAGCAGCCAAGGTTCGAGACAGGGAAAAGCCGGGGAGCTGTTTTTT.